The rows below give T cell receptor beta chains drawn from one sample of a study of memory CD4+ T cells and cytomegalovirus serostatus. Method: immunoSEQ multiplex PCR; TCRdb's copy keeps in-frame clones and lacks some. This sample has around 25,000 clones, with roughly three quarters found just once. The sample comprised memory CD4+ T cells from blood. These receptors all come from an adult in good health and CMV-seronegative. The CDR3 runs from the conserved cysteine through the conserved F or W. A D gene is named only where the DNA matches it firmly. Part of the rows lack a size; the others show once, few, many or a class for expanded clones.

J | D | size | V | CDR3 | DNA
TRBJ2-3 | TRBD1 | - | TRBV11-2 | CASTQGQGYSDTQYF | TGTGCCAGCACACAGGGACAGGGGTACTCAGATACGCAGTATTTT
TRBJ2-1 | - | - | TRBV7-2 | CASSSWGNEQFF | TGTGCCAGCAGCTCTTGGGGGAATGAGCAGTTCTTC
TRBJ1-2 | - | - | TRBV27 | CASSSPGGVSGYTF | TGTGCCAGCAGTTCCCCGGGGGGCGTCTCTGGCTACACCTTC
TRBJ2-7 | - | - | TRBV6-1 | CASSEVFDEQYF | TGTGCCAGCAGTGAAGTTTTTGACGAGCAGTACTTC
TRBJ2-3 | - | - | TRBV4-1 | CASSQAYTDTQYF | TGCGCCAGCAGCCAAGCCTACACAGATACGCAGTATTTT
TRBJ2-2 | - | - | TRBV10-1 | CASSDGGTGELFF | TGCGCCAGCAGTGATGGGGGAACCGGGGAGCTGTTTTTT
TRBJ1-2 | - | - | TRBV5-8 | CASSLYHRSGEYGYTF | TGTGCCAGCAGCTTGTACCACCGATCAGGGGAATATGGCTACACCTTC
TRBJ1-1 | - | few | TRBV2 | CASWEGSRANTEAFF | TGTGCCAGCTGGGAGGGGTCCAGGGCGAACACTGAAGCTTTCTTT
TRBJ1-2 | - | - | TRBV29-1 | CSVVLYGGSGYTF | TGCAGCGTTGTCCTGTATGGTGGTAGCGGCTACACCTTC
TRBJ1-3 | - | - | TRBV4-2 | CASSQEKGPNGNTIYF | TGTGCCAGCAGCCAAGAGAAGGGACCAAATGGAAACACCATATATTTT
TRBJ2-3 | TRBD2 | - | TRBV10-3 | CAILAGEAGDTQYF | TGTGCCATCCTAGCGGGAGAAGCTGGAGATACGCAGTATTTT
TRBJ2-5 | - | - | TRBV7-2 | CATTEVQETQYF | TGTGCCACAACAGAGGTCCAAGAGACCCAGTACTTC
TRBJ1-4 | TRBD1 | - | TRBV5-6 | CASSWGQGEKLFF | TGTGCCAGCAGCTGGGGACAGGGTGAAAAACTGTTTTTT
TRBJ1-1 | - | - | TRBV21-1 | CASSKRTGGMVTEAFF | TGTGCCAGCAGCAAACGGACAGGGGGCATGGTCACTGAAGCTTTCTTT
TRBJ2-3 | TRBD2 | - | TRBV6-1 | CASSVILAGGPSSTDTQYF | TGTGCCAGCAGTGTTATCCTAGCGGGAGGGCCGTCGTCCACAGATACGCAGTATTTT
TRBJ2-1 | - | - | TRBV7-8 | CASSFSKENEQFF | TGTGCCAGCAGCTTCTCGAAGGAAAATGAGCAGTTCTTC
TRBJ2-7 | - | - | TRBV7-2 | CASSLRPRDYEQYF | TGTGCCAGCAGCTTACGCCCCAGGGACTACGAGCAGTACTTC
TRBJ1-3 | TRBD1 | - | TRBV4-1 | CASSQLTGADGTIYF | TGCGCCAGCAGCCAACTGACAGGGGCGGACGGGACCATATATTTT
TRBJ1-5 | - | - | TRBV18 | CASSDGDRSNQPQHF | TGTGCCAGCTCAGACGGGGACCGAAGCAATCAGCCCCAGCATTTT
TRBJ1-1 | - | - | TRBV7-2 | CASSWSGTKAEAFF | TGTGCCAGCAGCTGGTCCGGGACAAAGGCTGAAGCTTTCTTT
TRBJ1-1 | - | - | TRBV19 | CASSADLNTEAFF | TGTGCCAGTAGTGCAGACCTAAACACTGAAGCTTTCTTT
TRBJ1-1 | TRBD1 | - | TRBV30 | CAWSITGVSEAFF | TGTGCCTGGAGTATTACAGGGGTGAGTGAAGCTTTCTTT
TRBJ2-1 | TRBD1 | - | TRBV6-6 | CASRSRGQGVREQFF | TGTGCCAGCAGGAGCCGGGGACAGGGGGTTCGTGAGCAGTTCTTC
TRBJ2-7 | - | - | TRBV4-1 | CASSQDSLGTYEQYF | TGCGCCAGCAGCCAAGATTCCCTCGGGACCTACGAGCAGTACTTC
TRBJ1-3 | - | once | TRBV6-1 | CASSHTPSAGNTIYF | TGTGCCAGCAGCCATACTCCCTCGGCTGGAAACACCATATATTTT
TRBJ1-5 | - | - | TRBV5-5 | CASAVSTGRPQHF | TGTGCCAGCGCGGTTTCGACGGGTCGCCCCCAGCATTTT
TRBJ1-1 | TRBD1 | few | TRBV7-9 | CASVLGTGDTEAFF | TGTGCCAGCGTCTTAGGGACAGGGGACACTGAAGCTTTCTTT